The 18 T cell receptor beta chains in this list originate from one sample, sequenced in a study of cytomegalovirus exposure and HLA in healthy donors. Both 60 Vbeta primers and 13 Jbeta primers went into the PCR. The data were produced by immunoSEQ multiplex PCR, yet TCRdb's version contains in-frame clones alone and is incomplete. In the table there are around 94,000 clones, approximately 84% of which are singletons. The sequencing sample was made of PBMCs. The receptors were sampled from a man younger than 35 in good health and CMV-seronegative.

The CDR3 nucleotides read TGCGCCAGCAGCCGAATGGGACAGGGTGGGGGCGAGACCCAGTACTTC. As protein: CASSRMGQGGGETQYF. The rearrangement joins TRBV5-1 to TRBJ2-5; 9 bases match TRBD1. The germline V gene has CDR1 SGHRS and CDR2 YFSETQ. This CDR3 comprises 16 residues. The V segment lost 4 bases and the J segment 5 bases; nucleotides outside the gene matches: 12.

The chain combines TRBV5-1 with TRBJ2-3; perhaps TRBD2 as D (6 bases). This CDR3 is built from 14 residues. CDR1 is SGHRS and CDR2 is YFSETQ in the germline V gene. Trimming took off 3 bases at V and 5 bases at J, with 13 bases between the two ends. CDR3 coding DNA: TGCGCCAGCAGCTCAGTGGGGGGACGAGATACGCAGTATTTT. As protein: CASSSVGGRDTQYF.

The V gene is TRBV4-3, the J gene TRBJ1-5; no definite D call. V was cut by 0 bases and J by 1 base, with 10 bases left in between. Germline CDR1 reads LGHNA; CDR2 reads YSLEER. The CDR3 sequence is 16 residues long. CDR3 amino acids: CASSQEPGVSNQPQHF. The CDR3 nucleotides read TGCGCCAGCAGCCAAGAACCCGGTGTGAGCAATCAGCCCCAGCATTTT.

This chain joins TRBV4-3 and TRBJ1-1, with TRBD1 matching over 7 bases. This CDR3 comprises 12 residues. The V gene's germline CDR1 is LGHNA and CDR2 YSLEER. With 1 base clipped from V and 10 bases from J, the junction kept 3 bases outside the gene matches. CDR3 bases: TGCGCCAGCAGCCAAGGTGCAGGGGGAGCTTTCTTT. Translation gives CASSQGAGGAFF.

This chain joins TRBV11-2 and TRBJ1-4; D ambiguous. Trimming stripped 5 bases from V and 0 bases from J, with 13 bases between. This CDR3 contains 16 residues. From germline, CDR1 is SGHAT and CDR2 FQNNGV. Here the CDR3 reads CASSRGGGTTNEKLFF. CDR3 bases: TGTGCCAGCAGCCGGGGAGGTGGCACAACTAATGAAAAACTGTTTTTT.

The gene calls are TRBV5-4 and TRBJ2-5, with 10 bases identical to TRBD2. CDR3 length: 15 amino acids. V trimming: 1 base; J trimming: 4 bases; junction bases outside the gene matches: 4. Germline V gene lookup returns CDR1 SGHNT and CDR2 YYREEE (reference sequence). CDR3 bases: TGTGCCAGCAGCTTGCAAGCGGGAGGGCCAGAGACCCAGTACTTC. This translates into CASSLQAGGPETQYF.

This clone has a handful of counts. The genes are TRBV11-2 and TRBJ2-3; 9 bases match TRBD2. The ends lost 0 bases at V and 2 bases at J; junction bases unmatched: 9. This CDR3 contains 18 residues. Germline CDR1 reads SGHAT; CDR2 reads FQNNGV. The CDR3 DNA sequence: TGTGCCAGCAGCTTAGAACTGGGACTAGCCTCCACCACAGATACGCAGTATTTT. Amino acid sequence: CASSLELGLASTTDTQYF.

The V gene is TRBV30, the J gene TRBJ2-1, with D maybe TRBD1 (5 bases). The germline V and J ends were trimmed by 1 base and 12 bases, with 19 bases remaining between them. CDR3 length: 14 amino acids. The germline gives CDR1 GTSNPN, CDR2 SVGIG (reference sequence). The CDR3: CAWSAYSSGYRQFF. The CDR3, as DNA: TGTGCCTGGAGTGCTTATTCATCAGGGTATCGGCAGTTCTTC.

The V and J genes are TRBV19 and TRBJ2-1, with a possible D match to TRBD1 (5 bases). From germline, CDR1 is LNHDA and CDR2 SQIVND (reference sequence). The CDR3 covers 15 residues. Trimming pared 2 bases from V and 1 base from J, leaving 9 bases between. CDR3 nucleotides: TGTGCCAGTAGTATACTAGGGGATTCCTACAATGAGCAGTTCTTC. It translates to CASSILGDSYNEQFF.

The chain carries TRBV5-6 and TRBJ1-5, with TRBD1 as a possible D gene (5 bases). V dropped 1 base and J dropped 6 bases, with 17 bases sitting between them. The length of the CDR3 is 16 residues. The germline V gene has CDR1 SGHDT and CDR2 YYEEEE. The CDR3 nucleotides read TGTGCCAGCAGCTTGCGTGGTGGGGGGGTCGGTCAGCCCCAGCATTTT. This gives the protein CASSLRGGGVGQPQHF.

The gene calls are TRBV13 and TRBJ2-1, with 9 bases lining up with TRBD2. Per the germline V gene, CDR1 is PRHDT and CDR2 is FYEKMQ (reference sequence). The CDR3 totals 18 residues. With 0 bases clipped from V and 2 bases from J, the junction kept 8 bases outside the gene matches. The CDR3: CASSLGASGNTAYNEQFF. In DNA, the CDR3 is TGTGCCAGCAGCTTAGGGGCTAGCGGGAATACCGCCTACAATGAGCAGTTCTTC.

The rearrangement links TRBV9 to TRBJ1-1; 7 bases are a match to TRBD1. The V gene end was trimmed by 0 bases and the J gene end by 4 bases; junction bases not matched to a gene: 6. Germline-derived CDR1 and CDR2 are SGDLS and YYNGEE. The CDR3 sequence is 15 residues long. CDR3 in amino acids: CASSVATGSSTEAFF. As DNA, the CDR3 is TGTGCCAGCAGCGTAGCGACAGGGTCGTCCACTGAAGCTTTCTTT.

The rearrangement joins TRBV7-9 to TRBJ1-1; weak D call: TRBD1 (6 bases). Germline V gene sequence: CDR1 SEHNR, CDR2 FQNEAQ (reference sequence). V lost 0 bases and J lost 6, with 8 bases in between. The CDR3 has 13 amino acids. The CDR3 is CASSLAWTAEAFF. Written as DNA, the CDR3 is TGTGCCAGCAGCTTAGCGTGGACAGCTGAAGCTTTCTTT.

This clone appeared a few times. The chain recombines TRBV5-1 with TRBJ2-2; 9 bases line up with TRBD2. V was pared by 5 bases and J by 1 base, with 6 bases of the junction left unmatched. CDR1 is SGHRS, CDR2 YFSETQ, per germline. This CDR3 comprises 16 residues. In nucleotides, the CDR3 is TGCGCCAGCAGTCAGACTAGCGGATTGAACACCGGGGAGCTGTTTTTT. It yields the protein CASSQTSGLNTGELFF. Supplemented by reference TRBV5-1 and TRBJ2-2, the full variable domain reads KAGVTQTPRYLIKTRGQQVTLSCSPISGHRSVSWYQQTPGQGLQFLFEYFSETQRNKGNFPGRFSGRQFSNSRSEMNVSTLELGDSALYLCASSQTSGLNTGELFFGEGSRLTVL.

This rearrangement joins TRBV2 to TRBJ1-2; D is uncertain. Germline-derived CDR1 and CDR2 are SNHLY and FYNNEI. V was cut by 3 bases and J by 4 bases, with 9 bases left in between. This CDR3 contains 13 residues. The CDR3 is CASSDPGFYGYTF. The CDR3, as DNA: TGTGCCAGCAGTGATCCAGGCTTCTATGGCTACACCTTC.

V usage is TRBV30 and J usage is TRBJ1-2, with 8 bases matching TRBD1. The germline gives CDR1 GTSNPN, CDR2 SVGIG (reference sequence). V shed 5 bases and J 4 bases; nucleotides not matched to a gene: 15. The CDR3 is 16 amino acids. The CDR3 DNA sequence: TGTGCCTGGCAAACCCGAGGACAGGGTGGAGGCTATGGCTACACCTTC. It is translated as CAWQTRGQGGGYGYTF. Complete variable domain (other parts from reference TRBV30 and TRBJ1-2): SQTIHQWPATLVQPVGSPLSLECTVEGTSNPNLYWYRQAAGRGLQLLFYSVGIGQISSEVPQNLSASRPQDRQFILSSKKLLLSDSGFYLCAWQTRGQGGGYGYTFGSGTRLTVV.

The chain has TRBV11-3 and TRBJ2-7; 7 nucleotides line up with TRBD1. Per the germline V gene, CDR1 is SGHNT and CDR2 is YENEEA. This CDR3 contains 14 residues. J gave up 5 bases and V 1 base, and 5 bases lay outside the gene matches. For the CDR3, the DNA is TGTGCCAGCAGCTTAGGAGGCAGGGGGAACGAGCAGTACTTC. Translating it yields CASSLGGRGNEQYF.

On this clone itself: The same CDR3 arises from other DNA sequences in this sample as well. The chain is built from TRBV5-1 and TRBJ1-1; a weak D match, TRBD1 (5 bases). This CDR3 is 13 amino acids long. CDR1 is SGHRS, CDR2 YFSETQ, per germline. Trimming took 5 bases from V and 1 from J, leaving 9 bases between them. CDR3: CASRLTGNTEAFF. CDR3 bases: TGCGCCAGCAGACTTACAGGGAACACTGAAGCTTTCTTT.